This T cell receptor beta chain was found in a study of T cell responses to AZD1222 COVID-19 vaccine. Whole-study results and caveats: Regions 160-218 and 743-854 dominated among vaccine-associated CD4 TCRs spanning spike.

Concerning this clone: Its antigen is currently unknown.

Germline CDR1 SGHNT, CDR2 YYREEE (reference sequence). CDR3 length: 14 amino acids. The junction had 9 bases not matched to a gene; V was cut back by 4 bases and J by 7 bases. Clones were sequenced by immunoSEQ multiplex PCR, and TCRdb holds only the in-frame ones, with some missing. Here the sample spans about 130,000 clones, around 93% being singletons. V is TRBV5-4 and J is TRBJ1-2; 8 bases are a match to TRBD1. Sample: peripheral blood, taken on day 0 of AZD1222 vaccination. The clonotype was recovered from an adult in good health. CDR3 sequence: CASSPTGGFAGYTF. In DNA form, the CDR3 reads TGTGCCAGCAGCCCAACAGGGGGTTTTGCTGGCTACACCTTC. Full variable domain (missing parts from reference TRBV5-4 and TRBJ1-2): ETGVTQSPTHLIKTRGQQVTLRCSSQSGHNTVSWYQQALGQGPQFIFQYYREEENGRGNFPPRFSGLQFPNYSSELNVNALELDDSALYLCASSPTGGFAGYTFGSGTRLTVV.